Only one count was recorded for the clone carrying this T cell receptor beta chain. These data are taken from a study of blood T cell repertoires in COVID-19. On the study more broadly: The United States, Italy and Spain were the sources of the acute and convalescent COVID-19 samples.

Original methodology: Amplifying reference gene primers gave estimates of nucleated cell counts. Profiling relied on immunoSEQ multiplex PCR, and the TCRdb table lists in-frame clones only, not all of them. The V and J calls and clone size come from that table; D and trimming were worked out from the DNA. The table shows 55,000 to 70,000 clones, with roughly nine tenths occurring only once. The CDR3 length is 16 residues. V was clipped by 4 bases and J by 0 bases; unmatched bases: 0. Germline lookup yields CDR1 SNHLY and CDR2 FYNNEI. Material for sequencing was peripheral blood. This rearrangement joins TRBV2 to TRBJ2-1, with TRBD2 matching 13 bases. This sequence originates from a woman aged 70-85 years with active COVID-19. CDR3 DNA: TGTGCCAGCAGTGGGACTAGCGGGGGCTCCTACAATGAGCAGTTCTTC. Translation gives CASSGTSGGSYNEQFF.